Shown below are 24 T cell receptor beta chains from a single sample sequenced in a study of CD8 T cells in ankylosing spondylitis. Study-level points and caveats: Ankylosing spondylitis blood seemed to carry a telltale TCR beta motif made of several highly homologous variants.

These receptors have no identified antigens. TCRdb independently ran MiXCR on the 5' RACE reads; one entry per CDR3 protein. The sample gives over 400,000 distinct CDR3 sequences, roughly 25% of which show up once; over 0.8% is in the top ten. Material for sequencing was blood, either unsorted or a sorted T cell fraction (not recorded which). These receptors came from a male donor with ankylosing spondylitis.

Only a few counts were recorded for this clonotype. V gene TRBV19 combines with J gene TRBJ2-1; TRBD2 matches 10 bases. The germline V gene encodes CDR1 LNHDA and CDR2 SQIVND (reference sequence). The V and J ends lost 7 bases and 2 bases, in that order; junction bases with no gene match: 5. There are 15 residues in the CDR3. Here the CDR3 DNA reads TGTGCCAGTACCCCCCTAGCGGGGGCCTACAATGAGCAGTTCTTC. Its translation is CASTPLAGAYNEQFF.

The V and J genes are TRBV3-1 and TRBJ2-1; tentatively, D is TRBD2 (5 bases). Trimming removed 4 bases at V and 6 bases at J, with 10 bases between. The CDR3 runs to 13 residues. Per the germline V gene, CDR1 is LGHDT and CDR2 is YNNKEL (reference sequence). CDR3 region: CASSLMGSNEQFF. For the CDR3, the DNA is TGTGCCAGCAGCCTAATGGGGAGCAATGAGCAGTTCTTC.

The chain uses TRBV10-2 and TRBJ2-7, with 7 bases identical to TRBD1. The germline V gene has CDR1 WSHSY and CDR2 SAAADI. The CDR3 contains 14 residues. The V and J ends lost 6 bases and 3 bases, in that order; junction bases with no gene match: 8. The DNA for the CDR3 is TGCGCCAGCAGGCAAACAGGGGCGGGCTACGAGCAGTACTTC. Protein: CASRQTGAGYEQYF.

The rearrangement joins TRBV7-2 to TRBJ2-2, with TRBD1 as a possible D gene (5 bases). Germline V gives CDR1 SGHTA, CDR2 FQGNSA. Trimming removed 3 bases from V and 0 bases from J, with 8 bases in between. The CDR3 covers 15 residues. The CDR3 reads CASSFLTANTGELFF. Written as DNA, the CDR3 is TGTGCCAGCAGCTTTTTGACAGCGAACACCGGGGAGCTGTTTTTT. The full variable domain, in which reference TRBV7-2 and TRBJ2-2 provide the parts outside the CDR3, is GAGVSQSPSNKVTEKGKDVELRCDPISGHTALYWYRQSLGQGLEFLIYFQGNSAPDKSGLPSDRFSAERTGGSVSTLTIQRTQQEDSAVYLCASSFLTANTGELFFGEGSRLTVL.

The chain employs TRBV13 and TRBJ2-5; D unresolved. V lost 2 bases to trimming and J lost 1 base, with 5 bases between them. The CDR3 is made up of 13 amino acids. The germline CDR1 and CDR2 sequences are PRHDT and FYEKMQ (reference sequence). The CDR3 loop is CASSLHSQETQYF. The CDR3 bases are TGTGCCAGCAGCTTACACAGCCAAGAGACCCAGTACTTC.

The chain has TRBV20-1 and TRBJ2-1, with 13 bases fitting TRBD2. Germline values: CDR1 DFQATT, CDR2 SNEGSKA (reference sequence). There are 16 residues in the CDR3. Germline trimming cut 6 bases from V and 0 bases from J; bases unmatched to any gene: 5. CDR3 nucleotides: TGCAGTGCAAGGACTAGCGGGAGTGGCTCCTACAATGAGCAGTTCTTC. This codes for CSARTSGSGSYNEQFF.

This chain uses TRBV9 with TRBJ2-2; 14 bases match TRBD2. CDR1 and CDR2 from the germline V gene are SGDLS and YYNGEE. CDR3 size: 19 residues. J lost 6 bases, V lost 2 bases, and 12 bases had no gene match. CDR3 sequence: CASSVQIGLAGGLSGELFF. DNA for the CDR3: TGTGCCAGCAGCGTCCAGATTGGACTAGCGGGAGGACTATCCGGGGAGCTGTTTTTT.

The chain combines TRBV30 with TRBJ2-5; 8 bases are a match to TRBD2. This CDR3 has 14 amino acids. The junction had 8 bases not matched to a gene; V was cut back by 2 bases and J by 6 bases. Per germline, CDR1 GTSNPN and CDR2 SVGIG (reference sequence). The CDR3 coding sequence is TGTGCCTGGAGTCCCGGGGGGGGTCCCCAGACCCAGTACTTC. Its translation: CAWSPGGGPQTQYF. Looking up the rest from reference TRBV30 and TRBJ2-5 gives the full variable domain: SQTIHQWPATLVQPVGSPLSLECTVEGTSNPNLYWYRQAAGRGLQLLFYSVGIGQISSEVPQNLSASRPQDRQFILSSKKLLLSDSGFYLCAWSPGGGPQTQYFGPGTRLLVL.

In DNA form, the CDR3 reads TGTGCCAGCGGTAGCAGAGGAAACACCATATATTTT. It translates to CASGSRGNTIYF. The V and J genes are TRBV11-2 and TRBJ1-3, with no clear D. The CDR3 covers 12 residues. Germline V gives CDR1 SGHAT, CDR2 FQNNGV. The ends were cut back, 8 bases at V and 4 bases at J, with 9 bases in the middle. Full variable domain (outside the CDR3, taken from reference TRBV11-2 and TRBJ1-3): EAGVAQSPRYKIIEKRQSVAFWCNPISGHATLYWYQQILGQGPKLLIQFQNNGVVDDSQLPKDRFSAERLKGVDSTLKIQPAKLEDSAVYLCASGSRGNTIYFGEGSWLTVV.

In its sample, this clonotype was seen a few times. The genes are TRBV5-1 and TRBJ2-1; D perhaps matches TRBD1 (5 bases). CDR3 length: 16 amino acids. Germline V gene data show CDR1 as SGHRS and CDR2 as YFSETQ. V dropped 0 bases and J dropped 4 bases, with 14 bases sitting between them. CDR3 in amino acids: CASSLEVRESYNEQFF. Written as DNA, the CDR3 is TGCGCCAGCAGCTTGGAGGTCAGGGAATCTTACAATGAGCAGTTCTTC.

This clonotype has just a few counts. The V and J genes are TRBV12-3 or TRBV12-4 and TRBJ1-5; D is ambiguous. V dropped 6 bases and J dropped 6 bases, with 9 bases sitting between them. This CDR3 comprises 12 residues. The DNA for the CDR3 is TGTGCCAGCAGCCTTCCCCTTCAGCCCCAGCATTTT. This codes for CASSLPLQPQHF.

This clonotype was found a few times. The V gene is TRBV20-1, the J gene TRBJ1-3; D not resolved. Germline-derived CDR1 and CDR2 are DFQATT and SNEGSKA (reference sequence). Trimming stripped 1 base from V and 1 base from J, with 5 bases between. The CDR3 length is 13 residues. The CDR3 bases are TGCAGTGCTAGAGTGGCGTCTGGAAACACCATATATTTT. It specifies CSARVASGNTIYF.

The sample holds a few counts of this clonotype. This sequence joins TRBV11-3 and TRBJ1-4; D remains unclear. V dropped 3 bases and J dropped 6 bases, with 8 bases sitting between them. CDR1 is SGHNT and CDR2 is YENEEA in the germline V gene. The CDR3 length is 13 residues. The CDR3: CASSFGSDEKLFF. In nucleotides, the CDR3 is TGTGCCAGCAGCTTCGGGTCCGATGAAAAACTGTTTTTT.

This clonotype was seen a handful of times. The rearrangement links TRBV5-1 to TRBJ2-1; a weak D match, TRBD2 (7 bases). This CDR3 comprises 15 residues. Germline V gene sequence: CDR1 SGHRS, CDR2 YFSETQ. Between the trimmed V and J ends, which lost 0 bases and 9 bases, there was a span of 16 bases. The CDR3 is CASSLVLAEGGEQFF. The CDR3 nucleotides read TGCGCCAGCAGCTTGGTGCTAGCGGAGGGGGGTGAGCAGTTCTTC. Together with reference TRBV5-1 and TRBJ2-1, the CDR3 gives the full variable domain: KAGVTQTPRYLIKTRGQQVTLSCSPISGHRSVSWYQQTPGQGLQFLFEYFSETQRNKGNFPGRFSGRQFSNSRSEMNVSTLELGDSALYLCASSLVLAEGGEQFFGPGTRLTVL.

This clonotype was recorded at least ten times. The chain employs TRBV5-1 and TRBJ2-5, with D possibly TRBD1 on 7 matching bases. The CDR3 spans 16 residues. Germline V gene sequence: CDR1 SGHRS, CDR2 YFSETQ. The germline V and J ends were trimmed by 2 bases and 5 bases, with 19 bases remaining between them. This chain's CDR3 is CASSLLGGGLEETQYF. CDR3 sequence (DNA): TGCGCCAGCAGCTTACTCGGAGGGGGCTTAGAGGAGACCCAGTACTTC.

The chain uses TRBV29-1 and TRBJ2-7; 9 bases are shared with TRBD1. The germline gives CDR1 SQVTM, CDR2 ANQGSEA. This CDR3 has 14 amino acids. V lost 6 bases to trimming and J lost 2 bases; unmatched junction nucleotides: 8. The CDR3 coding sequence is TGCAGCGTGGCCCGGACAGGGGTCACCTACGAGCAGTACTTC. This codes for CSVARTGVTYEQYF.

The genes are TRBV5-1 and TRBJ1-1, with a possible D match to TRBD1 (5 bases). This CDR3 comprises 16 residues. The germline gives CDR1 SGHRS, CDR2 YFSETQ. Trimming stripped 4 bases from V and 1 base from J, with 17 bases between. CDR3 sequence (DNA): TGCGCCAGCAGCCCTGGGACGGCTACCTCGAACACTGAAGCTTTCTTT. Residues: CASSPGTATSNTEAFF. Together with reference TRBV5-1 and TRBJ1-1, the CDR3 gives the full variable domain: KAGVTQTPRYLIKTRGQQVTLSCSPISGHRSVSWYQQTPGQGLQFLFEYFSETQRNKGNFPGRFSGRQFSNSRSEMNVSTLELGDSALYLCASSPGTATSNTEAFFGQGTRLTVV.

This clonotype has more than one count but fewer than ten. The chain links TRBV5-5 to TRBJ1-1; weak D call: TRBD1 (6 bases). The V gene lost 4 bases and the J gene lost 0 bases, with 13 bases spanning the gap. This CDR3 is built from 15 residues. Germline lookup yields CDR1 SGHKS and CDR2 YYEKEE (reference sequence). This CDR3 reads CASSRGGSMNTEAFF. DNA for the CDR3: TGTGCCAGCAGCCGCGGGGGCTCCATGAACACTGAAGCTTTCTTT.

A single count supports this clonotype. The chain is built from TRBV2 and TRBJ2-5; D gene ambiguous. Trimming stripped 4 bases from V and 1 base from J, with 7 bases between. The CDR3 length is 13 residues. Germline V gives CDR1 SNHLY, CDR2 FYNNEI. The DNA of the CDR3 is TGTGCCAGCAGTGCAATCGTCCAAGAGACCCAGTACTTC. This sequence encodes CASSAIVQETQYF.

This clonotype was observed a few times. The chain recombines TRBV20-1 with TRBJ1-2; 7 bases line up with TRBD1. The CDR3 has 14 amino acids. Trimming took 3 bases from V and 4 from J; bases not matched to a gene: 8. Germline CDR1 is DFQATT and CDR2 is SNEGSKA (reference sequence). The CDR3 reads CSARWQGESYGYTF. Here the CDR3 DNA reads TGCAGTGCTAGGTGGCAGGGGGAATCCTATGGCTACACCTTC.

This clonotype was seen once. The chain combines TRBV20-1 with TRBJ2-4; possible D gene TRBD2, 6 bases. From germline, CDR1 is DFQATT and CDR2 SNEGSKA (reference sequence). The CDR3 consists of 14 residues. The V gene lost 0 bases and the J gene lost 6 bases, with 12 bases spanning the gap. CDR3: CSAREPGLRNIQYF. DNA of the CDR3: TGCAGTGCTAGAGAGCCGGGACTTAGAAACATTCAGTACTTC.

The chain combines TRBV20-1 with TRBJ2-5; 7 nucleotides match TRBD2. This CDR3 spans 17 amino acids. The J segment lost 2 bases and the V segment lost 4 bases, leaving 16 bases of the junction unmatched. CDR1 and CDR2 from the germline V gene are DFQATT and SNEGSKA (reference sequence). CDR3 region: CSAIGAGVVLGQETQYF. In DNA form, the CDR3 reads TGCAGTGCTATCGGGGCGGGAGTGGTTTTGGGACAAGAGACCCAGTACTTC.

V is TRBV21-1 and J is TRBJ2-1. TRBV21-1 is described as a pseudogene. This CDR3 is 13 amino acids long. The CDR3 spells CASSVHRNNEQFF. CDR3 DNA sequence: TGTGCCAGCAGCGTTCACCGTAACAATGAGCAGTTCTTC.

The table lists this clonotype with many counts. This rearrangement joins TRBV5-6 to TRBJ2-7; 10 nucleotides line up with TRBD1. CDR3 length: 15 residues. In germline, CDR1 is SGHDT, CDR2 YYEEEE. The V segment lost 0 bases and the J segment 3 bases; nucleotides outside the gene matches: 3. The CDR3 sequence: CASSLATGGNYEQYV. The DNA for the CDR3 is TGTGCCAGCAGCTTGGCGACAGGGGGCAACTACGAGCAGTACGTC.